These 2 T cell receptor beta chains share one sample of origin, sequenced in a study of neoadjuvant anti-PD-1 for oral cavity cancer. Data came from immunoSEQ multiplex PCR; TCRdb stores just in-frame clones and leaves some out. The repertoire holds 14,000 or so clones, with approximately 63% as singletons. Sample: PBMCs, taken before nivolumab (anti-PD-1) treatment. Every receptor here comes from a person between 40 and 79 years old with oral cavity squamous cell carcinoma.

This chain uses TRBV14 with TRBJ1-6; 8 nucleotides line up with TRBD1. Per the germline V gene, CDR1 is SGHDN and CDR2 is FVKESK. The CDR3 is 15 amino acids. With 3 bases clipped from V and 8 bases from J, the junction kept 6 bases outside the gene matches. CDR3 sequence: CASSQAGTGHSPLHF. The DNA for the CDR3 is TGTGCCAGCAGCCAGGCCGGGACAGGACATTCACCCCTCCACTTT.

The chain combines TRBV6-4 with TRBJ1-1; unclear D gene. Germline V gives CDR1 MRHNA, CDR2 SNTAGT. The CDR3 spans 13 residues. V shed 8 bases and J shed 6 bases, with 16 bases lying between them. The CDR3 here is CASADGEHAEAFF. The CDR3 DNA reads as TGTGCCAGCGCCGACGGGGAGCACGCTGAAGCTTTCTTT.